This record covers a single T cell receptor (beta chain). From the reads, TCRdb called clonotypes with MiXCR, one entry per CDR3 protein. The sample carries about 180,000 distinct CDR3 sequences, around 15% recorded once. This sample stems from a study of T cell repertoires in cytomegalovirus infection. Background on the study: CMV infection together with matching HLA type was indicated by public TCR beta signatures.

Germline CDR1 and CDR2: SGHNT and YYREEE (reference sequence). V was pared by 3 bases and J by 2 bases, with 12 bases between. The CDR3 contains 15 residues. The chain uses TRBV5-4 and TRBJ2-1; D might be TRBD2 (6 bases). The sample consisted of PBMCs. The receptor was isolated from a human donor in good health (CMV status not recorded). Some clones in this sample may be carry-over from other donors' samples. The CDR3 here is CASSSGTLTYNEQFF. Written as DNA, the CDR3 is TGTGCCAGCAGCTCCGGGACTCTAACCTACAATGAGCAGTTCTTC.